One TCR beta chain is described in this entry. Sequencing of TCR beta was carried out in blood CD8+ and CD4+ T cells. The data belong to a study of CD8 T cells in Susac syndrome. CDR1 MNHEY and CDR2 SVGAGI come from the germline V gene. Germline trimming cut 5 bases from V and 5 bases from J; bases unmatched to any gene: 6. CDR3 length: 14 amino acids. Reverse transcription used roughly 0.45 to 1 ug RNA and random hexamers. The TCR beta CDR3 was amplified by immunoSEQ multiplex PCR across 54 Vbeta, 13 Jbeta. Each CDR3 protein gets one entry after TCRdb re-called the immunoSEQ multiplex PCR reads with MiXCR. The sample has 90,000 to 150,000 distinct CDR3 sequences, 92% seen once.

This chain joins TRBV6-5 and TRBJ2-1, with TRBD2 identical over 7 bases. Sample: CD8+ T cells from PBMCs. This clonotype was sampled from a human donor in good health. CDR3 DNA sequence: TGTGCCAGCAGTAGGAGGGAGGGAAACAATGAGCAGTTCTTC. Translated, it gives CASSRREGNNEQFF.